This TCR beta chain comes out of a study of T cells in Graves' hyperthyroidism and ophthalmopathy. Study-wide results and caveats: Ophthalmopathy was separated from stable hyperthyroidism by a 13 V-J model.

This clonotype was detected ten times or more. No antigen is known for it. Researchers amplified the TCR beta CDR3 regions from RNA transcripts. Researchers ran a first-round RT-PCR on the TCR CDR3 using the HTBI primer set. A single record per CDR3 protein comes from TCRdb applying MiXCR to the multiplex PCR reads. The sample contains a few hundred thousand distinct CDR3 sequences, 15% to 19% of which appear only once. Extraction of PBMCs used roughly 9.6 ml of fresh peripheral blood. V shed 4 bases and J shed 4 bases, with 16 bases lying between them. The length of the CDR3 is 16 residues. From germline, CDR1 is SNHLY and CDR2 FYNNEI.

What was sequenced was blood. The source of this sequence is a woman aged 18-29 years with Graves' hyperthyroidism. The chain employs TRBV2 and TRBJ1-4; D possibly corresponds to TRBD1 (5 bases). CDR3 nucleotide sequence: TGTGCCAGCAGTGCTCTAGAGGGGCCTTTTAATGAAAAACTGTTTTTT. Translation gives CASSALEGPFNEKLFF. Supplemented by reference TRBV2 and TRBJ1-4, the full variable domain reads EPEVTQTPSHQVTQMGQEVILRCVPISNHLYFYWYRQILGQKVEFLVSFYNNEISEKSEIFDDQFSVERPDGSNFTLKIRSTKLEDSAMYFCASSALEGPFNEKLFFGSGTQLSVL.